These 9 T cell receptor beta chains originate from one sample sequenced in a study of blood T cell repertoires in COVID-19. The assay was immunoSEQ multiplex PCR, and TCRdb's table has in-frame clones only and misses some. The sample lists 150,000 to 200,000 clones; 88% were seen once. Sequencing input: peripheral blood. The receptors derive from a man in his forties with active or convalescent COVID-19.

The chain couples TRBV6-5 to TRBJ2-7, with 7 bases identical to TRBD1. Germline CDR1 is MNHEY and CDR2 is SVGAGI. This CDR3 spans 12 amino acids. J gave up 0 bases and V 10 bases, and 3 bases lay outside the gene matches. The CDR3 nucleotides read TGTGCCACACAGGGGACCTCCTACGAGCAGTACTTC. It codes for CATQGTSYEQYF.

There are a few counts of this clone. This chain links TRBV7-9 with TRBJ2-7; D unclear. The CDR3 length is 12 residues. Looked up from germline, CDR1 is SEHNR and CDR2 is FQNEAQ (reference sequence). Trimming took 1 base from V and 7 from J, leaving 8 bases between them. In nucleotides, the CDR3 is TGTGCCAGCAGCTTAGGCGTTTGGGAGCAGTACTTC. Protein sequence: CASSLGVWEQYF.

The chain recombines TRBV5-4 with TRBJ1-1; 8 positions match TRBD1. The CDR3 has 14 residues. V lost 4 bases to trimming and J lost 4 bases; unmatched junction nucleotides: 6. The germline V gene encodes CDR1 SGHNT and CDR2 YYREEE (reference sequence). The DNA for the CDR3 is TGTGCCAGCAGCATAAAAACAGGGGGCACTGAAGCTTTCTTT. Amino acids: CASSIKTGGTEAFF.

This chain uses TRBV28 with TRBJ1-4; D remains ambiguous. CDR3 length equals 13 residues. Trimming stripped 3 bases from V and 3 bases from J, with 5 bases between. Germline V gene lookup returns CDR1 MDHEN and CDR2 SYDVKM. The CDR3 bases are TGTGCCAGCAGTTTCGGTTCTAATGAAAAACTGTTTTTT. Amino acid sequence: CASSFGSNEKLFF.

This chain joins TRBV2 and TRBJ2-2; TRBD2 matches at 9 bases. The CDR3 extends over 14 amino acids. Germline assignment: CDR1 SNHLY and CDR2 FYNNEI. V lost 7 bases, J lost 8 bases, and 8 bases stayed unmatched. CDR3 nucleotide sequence: TGTGCCAGCACCAAGGGCCTAGCGGGGGGGGAGCTGTTTTTT. Translated: CASTKGLAGGELFF. Variable domain in full (rest from reference TRBV2 and TRBJ2-2): EPEVTQTPSHQVTQMGQEVILRCVPISNHLYFYWYRQILGQKVEFLVSFYNNEISEKSEIFDDQFSVERPDGSNFTLKIRSTKLEDSAMYFCASTKGLAGGELFFGEGSRLTVL.

V is TRBV29-1 and J is TRBJ1-2, with D uncertain. Trimming took off 6 bases at V and 8 bases at J, with 16 bases between the two ends. Looked up from germline, CDR1 is SQVTM and CDR2 is ANQGSEA. The CDR3 contains 12 residues. CDR3 loop: CSVARRTAGYTF. The CDR3 DNA reads TGCAGCGTGGCAAGGCGGACTGCAGGCTACACCTTC.

The chain uses TRBV24-1 and TRBJ2-1; the match to TRBD2 covers 12 bases. The CDR3 extends over 16 amino acids. CDR1 KGHDR and CDR2 SFDVKD come from the germline V gene. Trimming at V came to 4 bases and at J to 7 bases, leaving 7 bases not matched to a gene. The CDR3 loop is CATSDPGLAGRNEQFF. The CDR3 nucleotides are TGTGCCACCAGTGACCCCGGACTAGCGGGAAGGAATGAGCAGTTCTTC.

This clone turned up a few times. The chain recombines TRBV28 with TRBJ1-3, with a weak D call TRBD1 (6 bases). Trimming removed 3 bases at V and 1 base at J, with 13 bases between. The V gene's germline CDR1 is MDHEN and CDR2 SYDVKM. The CDR3 covers 16 residues. The CDR3 DNA reads as TGTGCCAGCAGTTTTGGGGGCCCAGCTTCTGGAAACACCATATATTTT. Protein sequence: CASSFGGPASGNTIYF.

The J gene is TRBJ2-7, the V gene TRBV6-1; D might be TRBD2 (6 bases). This CDR3 comprises 15 residues. V was shortened by 3 bases and J by 3 bases, with 15 bases between the two germline ends. Germline assignment: CDR1 MNHNS and CDR2 SASEGT. DNA for the CDR3: TGTGCCAGCAGTGATATCGGGGACTCCCTCTACGAGCAGTACTTC. Residues: CASSDIGDSLYEQYF.